This TCR beta chain was recovered during a study of blood T cell repertoires in COVID-19. Authors' methods: It was from reference gene primer amplification that nucleated cell counts were estimated. TCRdb's copy holds only in-frame clones and misses some; the assay was immunoSEQ multiplex PCR. The V and J calls and clone size were taken over from that table, and D and trimming were inferred from the DNA. The sample consists of approximately 200,000 clones, 88% of them appearing once. Enrollees, roughly 18 to 90 years old, lived in approximately 25 US areas. Participants classified as exposed had met a COVID-19 case within 2 weeks before study entry. This TCR came from a woman aged 25 to 39 who had been exposed to COVID-19. Specimen: PBMCs or T cells enriched from blood (not recorded which).

Written as DNA, the CDR3 is TGTGCCAGCAGCCCCCGGACTAGCGGGAGGGCCAATGAGCAGTTCTTC. This encodes CASSPRTSGRANEQFF. This rearrangement joins TRBV9 to TRBJ2-1, with 15 bases lining up with TRBD2. CDR3 size: 16 residues. Per the germline V gene, CDR1 is SGDLS and CDR2 is YYNGEE. V lost 4 bases and J lost 6; bases outside the gene matches: 5.